This entry concerns a single T cell receptor beta chain. This entry comes from a study of memory CD4+ T cells and cytomegalovirus serostatus. The sort gate was single viable CD3+CD4+CD8-CD45RO+ cells for memory CD4+ T cells. After thawing, CD4+ T cells were positively selected. This CDR3 has 14 residues. The germline V and J ends were trimmed by 4 bases and 1 base, with 10 bases remaining between them. Germline values: CDR1 LNHDA, CDR2 SQIVND (reference sequence). Libraries were prepared by immunoSEQ multiplex PCR; TCRdb keeps only in-frame clonotypes and omits some of them. Of around 40,000 clones listed, around 78% are singletons.

The sequence was collected from an adult in good health and CMV-seronegative. J is TRBJ1-2 and V is TRBV19; tentative D call: TRBD1 (5 bases). The sample consisted of memory CD4+ T cells from blood. The CDR3 spells CASSRGRVNYGYTF. CDR3 coding DNA: TGTGCCAGTAGTAGGGGACGGGTTAACTATGGCTACACCTTC.